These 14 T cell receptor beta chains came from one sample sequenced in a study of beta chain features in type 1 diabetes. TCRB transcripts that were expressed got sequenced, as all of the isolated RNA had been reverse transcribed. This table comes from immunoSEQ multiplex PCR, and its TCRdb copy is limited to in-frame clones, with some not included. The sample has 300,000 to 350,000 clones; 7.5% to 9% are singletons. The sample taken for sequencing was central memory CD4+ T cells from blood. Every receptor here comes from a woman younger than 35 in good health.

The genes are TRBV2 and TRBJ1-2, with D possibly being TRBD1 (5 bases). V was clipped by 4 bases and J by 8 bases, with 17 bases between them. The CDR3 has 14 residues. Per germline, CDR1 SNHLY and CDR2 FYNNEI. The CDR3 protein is CASSVYLGLGGYTF. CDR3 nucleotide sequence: TGTGCCAGCAGTGTATACTTGGGGCTCGGGGGCTACACCTTC.

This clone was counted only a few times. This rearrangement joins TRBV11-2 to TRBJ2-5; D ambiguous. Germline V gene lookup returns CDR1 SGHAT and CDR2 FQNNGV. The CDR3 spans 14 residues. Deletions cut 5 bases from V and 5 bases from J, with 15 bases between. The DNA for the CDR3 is TGTGCCAGCAGCGCCCAACTTCGGTGGGAGACCCAGTACTTC. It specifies CASSAQLRWETQYF.

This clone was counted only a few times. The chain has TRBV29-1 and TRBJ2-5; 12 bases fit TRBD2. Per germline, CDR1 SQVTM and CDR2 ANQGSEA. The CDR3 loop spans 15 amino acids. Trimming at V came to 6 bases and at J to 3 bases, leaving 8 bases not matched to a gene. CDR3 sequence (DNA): TGCAGCGTCCAAAGACGGACTAGCGGGGAAGAGACCCAGTACTTC. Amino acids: CSVQRRTSGEETQYF.

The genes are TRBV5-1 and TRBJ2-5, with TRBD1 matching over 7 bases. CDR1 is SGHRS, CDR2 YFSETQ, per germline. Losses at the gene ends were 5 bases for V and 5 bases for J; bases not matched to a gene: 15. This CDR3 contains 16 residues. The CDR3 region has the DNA TGCGCCAGCAGAAGGTCGGGACAGACGAGGTGGGAGACCCAGTACTTC. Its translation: CASRRSGQTRWETQYF. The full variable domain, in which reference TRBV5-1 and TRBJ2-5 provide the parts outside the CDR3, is KAGVTQTPRYLIKTRGQQVTLSCSPISGHRSVSWYQQTPGQGLQFLFEYFSETQRNKGNFPGRFSGRQFSNSRSEMNVSTLELGDSALYLCASRRSGQTRWETQYFGPGTRLLVL.

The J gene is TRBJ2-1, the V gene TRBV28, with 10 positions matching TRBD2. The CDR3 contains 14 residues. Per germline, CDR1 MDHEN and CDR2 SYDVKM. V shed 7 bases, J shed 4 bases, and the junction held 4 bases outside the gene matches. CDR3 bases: TGTGCCAGCACCGTTAGCGGGAGGTACAATGAGCAGTTCTTC. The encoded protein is CASTVSGRYNEQFF.

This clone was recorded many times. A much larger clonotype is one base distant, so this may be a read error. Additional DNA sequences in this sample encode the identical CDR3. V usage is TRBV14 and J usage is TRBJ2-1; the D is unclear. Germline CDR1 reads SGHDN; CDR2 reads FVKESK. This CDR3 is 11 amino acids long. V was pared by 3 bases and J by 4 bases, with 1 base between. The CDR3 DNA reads TGTGCCAGCAGCCAGTACAATGAGCAGTTCTTC. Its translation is CASSQYNEQFF.

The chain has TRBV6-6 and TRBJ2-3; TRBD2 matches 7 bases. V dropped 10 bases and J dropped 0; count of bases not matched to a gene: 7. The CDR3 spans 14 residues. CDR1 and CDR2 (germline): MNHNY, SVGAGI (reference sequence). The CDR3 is CATRPSGSTDTQYF. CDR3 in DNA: TGTGCCACCCGTCCTAGCGGAAGCACAGATACGCAGTATTTT.

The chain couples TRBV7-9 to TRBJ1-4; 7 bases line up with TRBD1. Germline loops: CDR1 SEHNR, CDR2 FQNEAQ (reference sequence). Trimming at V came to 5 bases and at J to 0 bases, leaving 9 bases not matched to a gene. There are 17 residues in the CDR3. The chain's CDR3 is CASSDRQGSSTNEKLFF. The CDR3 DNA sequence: TGTGCCAGCAGCGACAGACAGGGATCCTCAACTAATGAAAAACTGTTTTTT.

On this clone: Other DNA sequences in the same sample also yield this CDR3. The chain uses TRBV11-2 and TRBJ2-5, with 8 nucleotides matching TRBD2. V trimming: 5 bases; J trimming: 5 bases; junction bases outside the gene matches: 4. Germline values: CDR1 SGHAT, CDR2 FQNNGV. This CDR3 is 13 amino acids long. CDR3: CASSPTGGETQYF. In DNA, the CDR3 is TGTGCCAGCAGCCCAACGGGAGGGGAGACCCAGTACTTC.

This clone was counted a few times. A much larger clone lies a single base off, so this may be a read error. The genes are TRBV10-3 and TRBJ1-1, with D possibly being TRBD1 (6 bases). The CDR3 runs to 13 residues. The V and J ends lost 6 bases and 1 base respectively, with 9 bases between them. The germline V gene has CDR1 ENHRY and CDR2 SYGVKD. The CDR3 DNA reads TGTGCCATCAGGGAACAGGGGAACACTGAAGCTTTCTTT. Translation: CAIREQGNTEAFF.

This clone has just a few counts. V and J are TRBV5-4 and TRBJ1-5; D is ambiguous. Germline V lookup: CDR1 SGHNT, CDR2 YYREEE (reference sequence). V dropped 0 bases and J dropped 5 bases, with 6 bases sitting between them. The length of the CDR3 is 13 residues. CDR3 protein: CASSLGWDQPQHF. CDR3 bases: TGTGCCAGCAGCTTGGGGTGGGATCAGCCCCAGCATTTT.

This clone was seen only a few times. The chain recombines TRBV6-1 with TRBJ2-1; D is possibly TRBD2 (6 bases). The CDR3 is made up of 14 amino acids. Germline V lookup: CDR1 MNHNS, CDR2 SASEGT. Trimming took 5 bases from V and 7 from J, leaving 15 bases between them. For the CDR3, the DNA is TGTGCCAGCAGTACTAGCCGGATCGGGAATGAGCAGTTCTTC. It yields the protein CASSTSRIGNEQFF.

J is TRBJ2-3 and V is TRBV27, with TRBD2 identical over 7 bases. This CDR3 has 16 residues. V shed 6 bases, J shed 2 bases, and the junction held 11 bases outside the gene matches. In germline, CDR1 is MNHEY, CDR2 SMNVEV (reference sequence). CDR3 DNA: TGTGCCAGCAGCCCCCGGGGAGGGAGGATCACAGATACGCAGTATTTT. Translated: CASSPRGGRITDTQYF.

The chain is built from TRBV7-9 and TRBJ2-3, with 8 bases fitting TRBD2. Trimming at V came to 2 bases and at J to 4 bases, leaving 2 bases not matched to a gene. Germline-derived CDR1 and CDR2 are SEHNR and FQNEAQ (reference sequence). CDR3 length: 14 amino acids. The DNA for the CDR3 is TGTGCCAGCAGCTTATACGGGGGGGCAGATACGCAGTATTTT. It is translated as CASSLYGGADTQYF.